This entry features one T cell receptor (beta chain) sequence. This CDR3 comprises 13 residues. With 5 bases clipped from V and 10 bases from J, the junction kept 5 bases outside the gene matches. CDR1 is SGHNT and CDR2 is YENEEA in the germline V gene. Sequencing used immunoSEQ multiplex PCR; TCRdb keeps in-frame clones, though not all of them. Of about 110,000 clones in the sample, about nine tenths were seen once. The record originates from a study of OX40 agonist ivuxolimab in advanced cancers. Across the study: Hepatocellular carcinoma, melanoma, renal cell or head and neck cancer occurred in dose-escalation patients.

Material: CD4+ or CD8+ T cells sorted from blood, obtained in a trial of the OX40 agonist ivuxolimab. The source is an adult with an advanced solid tumor such as melanoma, head and neck, liver or kidney cancer. This chain connects TRBV11-3 to TRBJ2-1; 10 bases fit TRBD2. CDR3 sequence: CASSPDSGREQFF. The CDR3 DNA reads TGTGCCAGCAGCCCCGATAGCGGGAGGGAGCAGTTCTTC.